The next 16 T cell receptor beta chains were all read from a single sample in a study of blood T cell repertoires in COVID-19. The assay was immunoSEQ multiplex PCR, and TCRdb's table has in-frame clones only and misses some. The sample consists of 360,000 or so clones, less than 90% of them appearing once. The sequencing sample was made of PBMCs or T cells enriched from blood (not recorded which). These receptors were collected from a woman in her forties or fifties who had recovered from COVID-19.

V is TRBV14 and J is TRBJ2-3; no definite D call. V was clipped by 0 bases and J by 6 bases, with 7 bases between them. The CDR3 runs 13 residues. Germline V gene sequence: CDR1 SGHDN, CDR2 FVKESK. CDR3 region: CASSQDYGDTQYF. CDR3 DNA: TGTGCCAGCAGCCAAGATTACGGGGATACGCAGTATTTT.

This chain uses TRBV19 with TRBJ1-4, with 12 bases fitting TRBD1. The J segment lost 0 bases and the V segment lost 2 bases, leaving 10 bases of the junction unmatched. Germline CDR1 is LNHDA and CDR2 is SQIVND (reference sequence). The CDR3 runs 20 residues. The CDR3 coding sequence is TGTGCCAGTAGTATAATCGGGACAGGGGGCCGCTTCGCAACTAATGAAAAACTGTTTTTT. It codes for CASSIIGTGGRFATNEKLFF.

CDR3 sequence: CASSLASGGGETQYF. The CDR3 DNA sequence: TGCGCCAGCAGCTTGGCGTCAGGGGGCGGAGAGACCCAGTACTTC. The J gene is TRBJ2-5, the V gene TRBV5-1; 8 bases align to TRBD1. The CDR3 length is 15 residues. With V trimmed by 0 bases and J by 4 bases, 5 bases remained unmatched. Germline assignment: CDR1 SGHRS and CDR2 YFSETQ.

V is TRBV4-3 and J is TRBJ1-3; TRBD1 agrees at 8 bases. The length of the CDR3 is 16 residues. Trimming removed 1 base from V and 0 bases from J; junction bases left unmatched: 2. Germline V gives CDR1 LGHNA, CDR2 YSLEER. Here the CDR3 DNA reads TGCGCCAGCAGCCAAGCAGGGGGCTTCTCTGGAAACACCATATATTTT. This sequence encodes CASSQAGGFSGNTIYF.

The V gene is TRBV9, the J gene TRBJ2-2; 16 nucleotides line up with TRBD2. Germline trimming cut 3 bases from V and 3 bases from J; bases unmatched to any gene: 2. This CDR3 spans 17 amino acids. CDR1 and CDR2 (germline): SGDLS, YYNGEE. CDR3 nucleotide sequence: TGTGCCAGCAGCGAGGGACTAGCGGGAGGGGACACCGGGGAGCTGTTTTTT. Amino acid sequence: CASSEGLAGGDTGELFF.

The rearrangement links TRBV6-2 or TRBV6-3 to TRBJ2-7; TRBD2 is a possible D gene (5 bases). Germline-derived CDR1 and CDR2 are MNHEY and SVGEGT. This CDR3 has 14 residues. Trimming shortened V by 0 bases and J by 4 bases, and 10 bases separated the two germline ends. The CDR3, as DNA: TGTGCCAGCAGTTACTCGGGAGTTATATACGAGCAGTACTTC. Residues: CASSYSGVIYEQYF.

For the CDR3, the DNA is TGTGCCTGGAACGTCAGGGGCGGCACGGGGCAGCAGCCCCAGCATTTT. Residues: CAWNVRGGTGQQPQHF. The chain has TRBV30 and TRBJ1-5; tentatively, D is TRBD1 (6 bases). The CDR3 covers 16 residues. The V gene lost 4 bases and the J gene lost 7 bases, with 23 bases spanning the gap. Germline CDR1 is GTSNPN and CDR2 is SVGIG (reference sequence).

J is TRBJ1-2 and V is TRBV19, with 7 bases aligning to TRBD1. Germline values: CDR1 LNHDA, CDR2 SQIVND (reference sequence). This CDR3 contains 12 residues. Trimming at V came to 5 bases and at J to 7 bases, leaving 4 bases not matched to a gene. Written as DNA, the CDR3 is TGTGCCAGTAGTTTTCCAGGGGGTGGCTACACCTTC. Amino acid sequence: CASSFPGGGYTF.

This rearrangement joins TRBV4-1 to TRBJ2-1; D possibly corresponds to TRBD2 (5 bases). CDR1 and CDR2 from the germline V gene are MGHRA and YSYEKL. The V end lost 0 bases, the J end lost 3 bases, and 12 bases lay between the germline ends. The CDR3 has 16 residues. The CDR3 loop is CASSQDPASNYNEQFF. The CDR3 region has the DNA TGCGCCAGCAGCCAAGATCCGGCTAGCAACTACAATGAGCAGTTCTTC.

V usage is TRBV5-4 and J usage is TRBJ2-2; 9 nucleotides line up with TRBD2. This CDR3 spans 16 amino acids. V was pared by 4 bases and J by 2 bases, with 6 bases of the junction left unmatched. Looked up from germline, CDR1 is SGHNT and CDR2 is YYREEE (reference sequence). CDR3 region: CASSKLAGSNTGELFF. CDR3 nucleotide sequence: TGTGCCAGCAGCAAGCTAGCGGGATCAAACACCGGGGAGCTGTTTTTT.

The chain is built from TRBV4-1 and TRBJ2-2; the match to TRBD2 covers 10 bases. Per the germline V gene, CDR1 is MGHRA and CDR2 is YSYEKL. CDR3 length: 17 residues. The V gene end was trimmed by 1 base and the J gene end by 4 bases; junction bases not matched to a gene: 6. This CDR3 reads CASSQVRASGSTGELFF. Here the CDR3 DNA reads TGCGCCAGCAGCCAAGTGAGGGCTAGCGGGAGCACCGGGGAGCTGTTTTTT.

This clone was observed once. The chain is built from TRBV5-1 and TRBJ1-1; D remains ambiguous. The germline V and J ends were trimmed by 2 bases and 11 bases, with 10 bases remaining between them. The CDR3 runs to 11 residues. Germline V lookup: CDR1 SGHRS, CDR2 YFSETQ. CDR3 nucleotides: TGCGCCAGCAGCTTCGGAGGGAACGCTTTCTTT. It translates to CASSFGGNAFF.

V and J are TRBV19 and TRBJ2-3, with 9 bases aligning to TRBD2. Per germline, CDR1 LNHDA and CDR2 SQIVND (reference sequence). This CDR3 has 15 amino acids. V dropped 1 base and J dropped 1; count of bases not matched to a gene: 0. The CDR3 nucleotides are TGTGCCAGTAGTATAGGGACTAGCGGCACAGATACGCAGTATTTT. It encodes CASSIGTSGTDTQYF.

V and J are TRBV6-5 and TRBJ2-7; possible D gene TRBD2, 6 bases. Germline V CDR1 and CDR2: MNHEY, SVGAGI. The CDR3 length is 15 residues. Trimming stripped 2 bases from V and 0 bases from J, with 11 bases between. CDR3 sequence: CASSYGGPRSYEQYF. CDR3 sequence (DNA): TGTGCCAGCAGTTACGGAGGGCCGCGCTCCTACGAGCAGTACTTC.

The chain combines TRBV5-4 with TRBJ2-7; TRBD2 matches at 9 bases. Germline trimming cut 3 bases from V and 6 bases from J; bases unmatched to any gene: 13. The germline CDR1 and CDR2 sequences are SGHNT and YYREEE (reference sequence). This CDR3 has 16 amino acids. CDR3 region: CASSSPRGGRGGEQYF. CDR3 nucleotides: TGTGCCAGCAGCTCCCCCCGGGGCGGGAGGGGCGGCGAGCAGTACTTC.

The chain employs TRBV11-2 and TRBJ1-1; TRBD1 might be the D (5 bases). Germline CDR1 and CDR2: SGHAT and FQNNGV. V lost 3 bases and J lost 5, with 13 bases in between. The CDR3 covers 14 residues. The CDR3 loop is CASSFDQGGTEAFF. The CDR3, as DNA: TGTGCCAGCAGCTTCGATCAGGGAGGAACTGAAGCTTTCTTT. The full variable domain, completed using reference TRBV11-2 and TRBJ1-1, is EAGVAQSPRYKIIEKRQSVAFWCNPISGHATLYWYQQILGQGPKLLIQFQNNGVVDDSQLPKDRFSAERLKGVDSTLKIQPAKLEDSAVYLCASSFDQGGTEAFFGQGTRLTVV.